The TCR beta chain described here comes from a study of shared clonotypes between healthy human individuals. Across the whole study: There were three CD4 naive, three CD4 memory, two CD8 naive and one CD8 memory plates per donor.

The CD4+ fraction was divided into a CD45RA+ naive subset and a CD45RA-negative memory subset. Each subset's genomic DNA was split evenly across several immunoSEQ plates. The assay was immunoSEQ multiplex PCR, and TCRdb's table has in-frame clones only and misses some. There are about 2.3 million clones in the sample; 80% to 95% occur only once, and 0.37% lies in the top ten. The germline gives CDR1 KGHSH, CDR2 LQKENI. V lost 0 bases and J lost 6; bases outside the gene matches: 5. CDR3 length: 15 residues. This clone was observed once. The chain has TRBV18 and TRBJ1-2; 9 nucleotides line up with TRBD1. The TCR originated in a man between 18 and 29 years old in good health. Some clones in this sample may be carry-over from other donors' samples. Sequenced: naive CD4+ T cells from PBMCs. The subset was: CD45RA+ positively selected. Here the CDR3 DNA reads TGTGCCAGCTCACCACCGCTTGGGACAGGGAATGGCTACACCTTC. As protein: CASSPPLGTGNGYTF. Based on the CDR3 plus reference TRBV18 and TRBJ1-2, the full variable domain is NAGVMQNPRHLVRRRGQEARLRCSPMKGHSHVYWYRQLPEEGLKFMVYLQKENIIDESGMPKERFSAEFPKEGPSILRIQQVVRGDSAAYFCASSPPLGTGNGYTFGSGTRLTVV.